This T cell receptor beta chain was recorded in a study of metastatic and nonmetastatic thyroid tumors. The entire patient cohort was treatment-naive prior to thyroid surgery. TCRdb re-analyzed the PCR reads through MiXCR. The sample yields tens of thousands of clones, less than 30% seen once. On this clone: A junction boundary mismatches the germline segment, possibly from a read error.

This CDR3 comprises 15 residues. The germline gives CDR1 LGHDT, CDR2 YNNKEL (reference sequence). Input material: blood. The source of this sequence is a male donor with papillary thyroid cancer or a benign thyroid nodule (not recorded which). Some clones in this sample may be carry-over from other donors' samples. V usage is TRBV3-1 and J usage is TRBJ1-1; TRBD1 is a possible D gene (6 bases). CDR3 DNA sequence: TGTGTCAGCAGCCAAGGAGCAGGGCGGGACACTAAAGCTTTCTTT. It translates to CVSSQGAGRDTKAFF.